Listed here is a single TCR beta chain. Its antigen is currently not known. No base quality values were provided; no much bigger clone lies one nucleotide off. Library generation was performed with the immunoSEQ multiplex PCR assay. A mixture of 60 forward primers for TCR Vbeta segments and 13 reverse primers for TCR Jbeta segments was used in the multiplex PCR. The CDR3 region of rearranged TCR beta genes was amplified from genomic DNA with a multiplex PCR assay. On the Illumina HiSeq System, the amplified TCR beta libraries were sequenced as 87-base-pair reads. The authors' analysis ran thus. Across the 700 or so repertoires, a later analysis counted approximately 75 million unique TCR beta chains, 9.5 million to 12 million of which were shared by at least two donors. To remove PCR and sequencing errors, raw reads were error-corrected and collapsed into unique sequences using a nearest-neighbor algorithm that merged closely related sequences. To assign V, D and J gene segments, CDR3 sequences were aligned to IMGT reference sequences. Each retained sequence needed at least a six-nucleotide match to both a V gene segment and a J gene segment. A rearrangement counted as productive if the CDR3 had no stop codons and remained in frame with V and J, and every other rearrangement counted as non-productive. Following IMGT convention, CDR3 was defined as the stretch from the second conserved V-encoded cysteine up to the conserved J-encoded phenylalanine. Sequences without an unambiguous match to a single V gene segment were excluded from the earlier analysis of 500 to 700 of the donors. An earlier analysis of 587 of the donors called V segments functional above 56.7% productive rearrangements and segregating when the between-donor standard deviation exceeded 5%. A statistical classification framework was developed to diagnose cytomegalovirus status using the catalog of TCR beta chain sequences. In a later analysis, V and J genes were assigned by comparing TCR nucleotide sequences against IMGT/GENE-DB human TR gene sequences. Using the TCRdist pipeline, a later analysis assigned CDR3 sequences along with most-parsimonious VDJ recombination scenarios. A later analysis defined each TCR beta chain by its CDR3 amino acid sequence plus V-gene family, and excluded reads lacking a unique V-gene family. As a way to deal with suspected cross-contamination and a sequencing artifact, a later analysis dropped 640 or so nucleotide sequences that were highly shared and had low generation probability. In a later analysis, a clonal expansion index for each public chain was calculated from normalized within-repertoire ranks of inferred template counts. A later analysis computed generation probabilities with a VDJ recombination model fitted to out-of-frame rearrangements, and checked the results against IGoR. A later analysis scored TCR-TCR, TCR-HLA and TCR-CMV co-occurrence with hypergeometric tests, applying a repertoire-size bias correction to TCR pairs. False discovery rates were estimated in a later analysis by permuting HLA or CMV assignments 20 times. A later analysis grouped co-occurring TCRs with DBSCAN, adding TCRdist sequence similarity when clustering within HLA-allele-positive subsets. Repertoires with fewer than 30,000 or more than 120,000 public chains were left out of co-occurrence clustering, as were five repertoires with anomalous nucleotide sharing. The clones in this table, taken by TCRdb from immuneACCESS, are in-frame only. Not every clone is retained; where verified, under half of the shortfall comes from an unresolved V gene, and the cause of the rest is unknown. The DNA gave D and trimming, while V, J and clone size come from that table. This sample gives approximately 110,000 clones in total; almost 70% of them show up just once. Roughly 8.7% of the sample belongs to the ten largest clones.

The cohort consisted of 650 to 850 healthy bone marrow donors. All cohort members were sampled while nominally healthy, although unrecorded immune exposures were likely present. The donor was CMV seropositive and was included in the group of some 290 seropositive cohort members. Each donor provided a peripheral blood sample, and peripheral blood mononuclear cells were used for TCR beta sequencing. Genomic DNA was extracted from the blood cell samples with the Qiagen DNeasy Blood Extraction Kit. The data derive from a study of cytomegalovirus exposure and HLA in healthy donors (dated by TCRdb to the late 2010s). As for the study more broadly: According to an earlier analysis of 450 to 650 of the donors, about 179 million T cells yielded 90 million to 130 million unique TCR beta sequences and approximately 300 Gb of sequence data. Donor age, sex, ethnicity and CMV serostatus were compiled alongside the repertoire data. Among the approximately 420 genotyped donors, around 81% belonged to the genetic ancestry cluster associated with self-reported Caucasian donors. To predict cytomegalovirus infection status, the study combined high-throughput TCR immunosequencing, statistical association of individual TCRs with disease status, and machine learning. Because of strong linkage in the cohort, roughly five DR-DQ haplotypes were treated as single units for association and clustering. In addition to the first cohort of about 650 subjects, a separate validation cohort of under 150 different subjects was used. Class I and class II HLA loci were covered by the typing at four-digit resolution. Approximately 310 gigabases of sequencing data and roughly 90 million unique TCR sequences were included in an early release covering under 650 HLA-typed donors. A later genetic analysis took genome-wide SNP genotypes for about three fifths of the 666 donors and used that subset as a discovery cohort. Among under 450 genotyped donors of the cohort, an average of approximately 250,000 unique TCR beta nucleotide sequences were sequenced per donor, about a sixth of them non-productive. Every repertoire in the discovery cohort had been generated on one and the same sequencing platform. The study aimed to test whether cataloging public T cell receptors could reveal signatures of past pathogen exposure. A later analysis re-examined previously published TCR beta repertoires from hundreds of donors and added high-resolution HLA genotyping to investigate patterns of TCR occurrence. The number of donors typed differed by locus, with about 620-630 for A, B, C, DRB1 and DQB1, more than 500 for DQA1, 600 to 610 for DPA1, and some 450 for DPB1. The T cell repertoires of under 750 subjects were profiled by immunosequencing and related to cytomegalovirus serostatus. In the later analysis, no new phenotypic data were used to find candidate immune exposures; instead, reliance was placed on TCR beta sequences and their occurrence across donors. To decide whether each TCR beta V gene segment behaved as functional or pseudogenic, an earlier analysis of fewer than 750 of the donors relied on high-throughput TCR beta sequencing.

Reading from cysteine to phenylalanine, the CDR3 counts 14 amino acids. Left in the record is the CDR3 DNA by itself, 42 bases read in frame from the first base. As encoded in the germline V gene (reference sequence), CDR1 is MNHEY while CDR2 is SMNVEV. V has 1 base trimmed and J has 6 bases trimmed; junction bases matching no gene number 2. What the authors observed across the whole study: A further reported finding was that TCR beta sequences accurately predicted the HLA-A and HLA-B alleles for most subjects in the first cohort. Broadly in line with IMGT annotations, most TCR beta V segments showed up in productive rearrangements about 90% or about 30% of the time in an earlier analysis of under 700 of the donors. According to a later analysis, parvovirus B19, influenza, CMV and Epstein-Barr virus appeared linked to several top co-occurrence clusters. A later analysis found that TCR association rates varied across HLA loci, with DRB1 alleles showing the most associated TCRs and HLA-C alleles the fewest. The classifier was reported to diagnose cytomegalovirus status with high specificity and sensitivity in both the original cohort and the validation cohort. The study gave a list of some 150 TCR beta chains associated with cytomegalovirus. A later analysis found that HLA-associated TCR beta chains were more clonally expanded and had lower generation probabilities than equally common non-associated chains. Because HLA typing was unavailable for some donors at each locus, only the typed subset was used in association tests. An association between a missense DCLRE1C variant and V-gene and J-gene trimming of TCR beta chains was found in a later genetic analysis and replicated in an independent cohort. The earlier analysis of some 540 of the donors excluded over 15 rarely observed V segments, including chromosome 9 orphons, because counts were too low. In a later analysis, 15,000 to 20,000 TCR beta sequences were associated with specific HLA alleles at a false discovery rate of 0.05. In vitro tests confirmed that three of the cytomegalovirus-associated TCR beta chains recognize cytomegalovirus antigens. In a later analysis, most CMV-associated TCR beta chains were found to appear HLA-restricted, with HLA associations seemingly driven largely by CMV exposure. It was suggested by the authors that the approach could potentially be generalized to other disease states and immunological phenotypes. In this cohort, only TCR beta chains were sequenced, and detectable features were limited by the absence of alpha or paired-chain data. A later genetic analysis reported fewer N-insertions in productive TCRs among donors in an Asian-associated ancestry cluster than the roughly 650-donor mean. Because the 87-base-pair reads could not distinguish some IMGT-functional V segments, including TRBV6-2 and TRBV6-3, those segments were excluded. Immune exposure information for the cohort was limited to CMV serostatus. Strong co-occurrence of HLA alleles, especially DR and DQ, made assigning TCR associations to individual alleles difficult. Correlated functional status among segregating V segments might reflect linkage disequilibrium, but an unknown experimental factor could not be ruled out. Across donors, most TCR sequences were observed very rarely, whereas some public TCRs were present in many individuals. A cluster of highly shared sequence variants was judged likely to be a technical artifact of the sequencing pipeline. The presence/absence analyses assumed that sequencing depth was roughly uniform across donors, and that assumption may not be true.

This clonotype was obtained from a man younger than 40 in good health and CMV-seropositive. The source material was PBMCs. The rearrangement joined TRBV27 to TRBJ2-3; 9 junctional bases match TRBD1. CDR3 loop: CASSLLQGADTQYF. The DNA reads TGTGCCAGCAGTTTATTACAGGGGGCGGATACGCAGTATTTT.